This T cell receptor beta chain is drawn from a study of cytomegalovirus exposure and HLA in healthy donors. About the research overall: Among about 179 million T cells, an earlier analysis found 95 million to 140 million unique TCR beta sequences.

Only a few counts were recorded for this clone. Germline assignment: CDR1 ENHRY and CDR2 SYGVKD. The CDR3 is 12 residues long. V was clipped by 2 bases and J by 5 bases, with 6 bases between them. Primers included in the PCR were 60 Vbeta and 13 Jbeta primers. Clones were sequenced by immunoSEQ multiplex PCR, and TCRdb holds only the in-frame ones, with some missing. The profile shows over 100,000 clones, approximately 70% of them singletons. The chain couples TRBV10-3 to TRBJ1-2; tentative D call: TRBD1 (5 bases). Sequencing was performed on PBMCs. The receptor's source is a man under 40 in good health and CMV-seropositive. The CDR3 is CAISEGAYGYTF. CDR3 DNA: TGTGCCATCAGTGAGGGGGCTTATGGCTACACCTTC.